The 23 T cell receptor beta chains below all came from one sample that was sequenced in a study of shared clonotypes between healthy human individuals (dated by TCRdb to between 2020 and 2021). The library was prepared using the immunoSEQ multiplex PCR assay. Not all clones reach the TCRdb copy of this immuneACCESS table, which keeps in-frame sequences only. Checked studies attribute under half of the gap to unresolved V genes and leave the rest unexplained. This sample holds roughly 650,000 clones; approximately 96% were observed only once. Jointly, the top ten make up 0.11% of the sample. CD8 naive samples consisted of CD45RO-negative cells that were positively selected for CCR7, yielding a CD45RA+CCR7+ population without TemRA cells. The sample comprised naive CD8+ T cells sorted from blood. The meaning of the sample's cell subset or site label: CD45RA+CCR7+. The receptors derive from a woman aged 30 to 39 in good health.

The genes are TRBV5-8 and TRBJ2-1; 8 bases map to TRBD2. The germline V gene encodes CDR1 SGHTS and CDR2 YDEGEE. The CDR3 sequence is 14 residues long. V lost 2 bases, J lost 7 bases, and 5 bases stayed unmatched. The DNA of the CDR3 is TGTGCCAGCAGCTTCCCGGGGGGGGGAAATGAGCAGTTCTTC. It specifies CASSFPGGGNEQFF.

The V and J genes are TRBV25-1 and TRBJ2-1, with 12 bases fitting TRBD1. The V segment lost 0 bases and the J segment 8 bases; nucleotides outside the gene matches: 2. The CDR3 runs 15 residues. Per germline, CDR1 MGHDK and CDR2 SYGVNS. This chain's CDR3 is CASSEYGTGGHEQFF. The CDR3 DNA reads as TGTGCCAGCAGTGAATACGGGACAGGGGGCCATGAGCAGTTCTTC.

The chain is built from TRBV5-4 and TRBJ2-1; 10 bases line up with TRBD2. CDR1 and CDR2 (germline): SGHNT, YYREEE (reference sequence). The CDR3 runs to 17 residues. Trimming cost V 0 bases and J 4 bases; bases outside gene matches: 7. CDR3 sequence reads: CASSLESSGSEYNEQFF. The CDR3 DNA follows: TGTGCCAGCAGCTTGGAGTCTAGCGGGAGCGAATACAATGAGCAGTTCTTC.

CDR3 amino acids: CASSTWGSGSYNEQFF. The DNA of the CDR3 is TGTGCCAGTAGTACCTGGGGTAGCGGATCCTACAATGAGCAGTTCTTC. The chain joins TRBV19 to TRBJ2-1; TRBD2 is a possible D gene (6 bases). Germline V lookup: CDR1 LNHDA, CDR2 SQIVND (reference sequence). The CDR3 has 16 amino acids. V lost 4 bases and J lost 1, with 14 bases in between.

The CDR3 region is CSARPYEQYF. CDR3 in DNA: TGCAGTGCTAGACCTTACGAGCAGTACTTC. V gene TRBV20-1 combines with J gene TRBJ2-7; D unclear. Germline assignment: CDR1 DFQATT and CDR2 SNEGSKA (reference sequence). The CDR3 extends over 10 amino acids. Trimming removed 2 bases at V and 4 bases at J, with 3 bases between.

The chain combines TRBV20-1 with TRBJ2-5, with D uncertain. The tail of the sequence fits TRBJ2-7 better, so the J call may be wrong. This CDR3 has 11 residues. Germline values: CDR1 DFQATT, CDR2 SNEGSKA (reference sequence). In DNA form, the CDR3 reads TGCAGTGCTAGAGACGGCTACGAGCAGTACTTC. It codes for CSARDGYEQYF.

The chain is built from TRBV14 and TRBJ2-7; no clear D. The length of the CDR3 is 16 residues. V lost 6 bases, J lost 2 bases, and 20 bases lay in between. CDR1 SGHDN and CDR2 FVKESK come from the germline V gene. The CDR3 DNA sequence: TGTGCCAGCAGTCCCCGGACGGGTGGAACTCCCTACGAGCAGTACTTC. Protein sequence: CASSPRTGGTPYEQYF. The full variable domain, rest sourced from reference TRBV14 and TRBJ2-7, is EAGVTQFPSHSVIEKGQTVTLRCDPISGHDNLYWYRRVMGKEIKFLLHFVKESKQDESGMPNNRFLAERTGGTYSTLKVQPAELEDSGVYFCASSPRTGGTPYEQYFGPGTRLTVT.

J is TRBJ2-7 and V is TRBV4-1, with 7 bases that match TRBD1. This CDR3 spans 15 amino acids. The V gene end was trimmed by 2 bases and the J gene end by 4 bases; junction bases not matched to a gene: 8. CDR1 and CDR2 from the germline V gene are MGHRA and YSYEKL. The DNA for the CDR3 is TGCGCCAGCAGCCAAATGGGACAGAGTAGTTACGAGCAGTACTTC. It is translated as CASSQMGQSSYEQYF.

This sequence joins TRBV5-6 and TRBJ2-1; 8 bases match TRBD2. The germline V gene encodes CDR1 SGHDT and CDR2 YYEEEE. CDR3 length equals 16 residues. Trimming removed 4 bases from V and 7 bases from J; junction bases left unmatched: 13. In DNA form, the CDR3 reads TGTGCCAGCAGCCTGCGCGGGGTAGCGGGGTCTAATGAGCAGTTCTTC. Its protein is CASSLRGVAGSNEQFF. The full variable domain, with the rest looked up from reference TRBV5-6 and TRBJ2-1, is DAGVTQSPTHLIKTRGQQVTLRCSPKSGHDTVSWYQQALGQGPQFIFQYYEEEERQRGNFPDRFSGHQFPNYSSELNVNALLLGDSALYLCASSLRGVAGSNEQFFGPGTRLTVL.

CDR3 loop: CASSPEGGGETQYF. The CDR3 DNA is TGTGCCAGCAGCCCAGAGGGGGGTGGAGAGACCCAGTACTTC. The gene calls are TRBV28 and TRBJ2-5, with D perhaps matching TRBD1 or TRBD2 (6 bases each). This CDR3 is built from 14 residues. Germline lookup yields CDR1 MDHEN and CDR2 SYDVKM. Trimming left V 6 bases short and J 4 bases short, with 15 bases between.

The chain recombines TRBV29-1 with TRBJ1-2, with D maybe TRBD1 (5 bases). CDR3 length: 16 residues. Germline lookup yields CDR1 SQVTM and CDR2 ANQGSEA. The ends were cut back, 3 bases at V and 3 bases at J, with 20 bases in the middle. The CDR3 protein is CSVEGPDSRGHYGYTF. The CDR3 DNA follows: TGCAGCGTTGAGGGCCCTGACTCGAGGGGCCACTATGGCTACACCTTC.

The chain couples TRBV28 to TRBJ1-5; no reliable D call. The germline gives CDR1 MDHEN, CDR2 SYDVKM. The V end was cut by 3 bases, the J end by 0 bases, with 9 bases between. This CDR3 spans 15 amino acids. As DNA, the CDR3 is TGTGCCAGCAGTTTGAACGGATTTAGCAATCAGCCCCAGCATTTT. This codes for CASSLNGFSNQPQHF.

The chain combines TRBV27 with TRBJ1-5; D gene uncertain. This CDR3 contains 14 residues. Germline-derived CDR1 and CDR2 are MNHEY and SMNVEV (reference sequence). V was shortened by 5 bases and J by 4 bases, with 12 bases between the two germline ends. The CDR3 loop reads CASSENPMNQPQHF. CDR3 in DNA: TGTGCCAGCAGTGAAAACCCCATGAATCAGCCCCAGCATTTT.

CDR3 sequence: CASSPPPNPDTQYF. The CDR3 bases are TGCGCCAGCAGCCCACCCCCCAACCCTGATACGCAGTATTTT. This sequence joins TRBV5-1 and TRBJ2-3, with D uncertain. Trimming removed 4 bases at V and 6 bases at J, with 15 bases between. Germline V gene data show CDR1 as SGHRS and CDR2 as YFSETQ. This CDR3 is 14 amino acids long.

The chain is built from TRBV15 and TRBJ1-5; D call uncertain. Germline values: CDR1 LNHNV, CDR2 YYDKDF (reference sequence). V lost 1 base, J lost 4 bases, and 8 bases lay in between. This CDR3 is 14 amino acids long. The CDR3 bases are TGTGCCACCAGCAGAGGGGTAGGGAATCAGCCCCAGCATTTT. Its protein product is CATSRGVGNQPQHF.

This chain joins TRBV7-9 and TRBJ2-5; the D is unclear. The V gene's germline CDR1 is SEHNR and CDR2 FQNEAQ (reference sequence). The V gene lost 5 bases and the J gene lost 5 bases, with 15 bases spanning the gap. This CDR3 region has 14 residues. The CDR3 reads CASSRADGLETQYF. The DNA for the CDR3 is TGTGCCAGCAGCCGCGCGGATGGGTTGGAGACCCAGTACTTC.

This clone appeared a single time. The chain joins TRBV4-1 to TRBJ2-1; 9 nucleotides align to TRBD2. The CDR3 length is 15 residues. V was pared by 2 bases and J by 5 bases, with 4 bases of the junction left unmatched. Per germline, CDR1 MGHRA and CDR2 YSYEKL. The CDR3 nucleotides are TGCGCCAGCAGCCAATGGTCTAGCGGGAACAATGAGCAGTTCTTC. Protein sequence: CASSQWSSGNNEQFF.

The J gene is TRBJ1-1, the V gene TRBV15; possible D gene TRBD1, 5 bases. Germline V lookup: CDR1 LNHNV, CDR2 YYDKDF (reference sequence). The CDR3 contains 15 residues. Trimming shortened V by 5 bases and J by 4 bases, and 17 bases separated the two germline ends. Here the CDR3 DNA reads TGTGCCACCAGCCCCCCCAGCGGGGCGGTCACTGAAGCTTTCTTT. Encoded protein: CATSPPSGAVTEAFF.

The V call is TRBV5-4, the J call TRBJ1-1, with unresolved D. V lost 2 bases and J 4 bases, leaving 9 bases between the germline ends. Germline V lookup: CDR1 SGHNT, CDR2 YYREEE (reference sequence). The CDR3 loop spans 13 amino acids. For the CDR3, the DNA is TGTGCCAGCAGCTTTAAGGGCGGCACTGAAGCTTTCTTT. Protein sequence: CASSFKGGTEAFF.

As concerns this clone: The same CDR3 also results from other DNA sequences found in this sample. The chain employs TRBV28 and TRBJ2-7, with D unclear. The CDR3 spans 13 residues. Deletions cut 4 bases from V and 0 bases from J, with 7 bases between. The germline V gene has CDR1 MDHEN and CDR2 SYDVKM. The CDR3 nucleotides are TGTGCCAGCAGTTCCGGAAGCTCCTACGAGCAGTACTTC. Amino acid sequence: CASSSGSSYEQYF.

This rearrangement joins TRBV6-1 to TRBJ2-1; D gene uncertain. V was trimmed by 1 base and J by 7 bases, leaving 11 bases between them. This CDR3 is 14 amino acids long. Per germline, CDR1 MNHNS and CDR2 SASEGT. The CDR3 loop is CASSEGRVVNEQFF. CDR3 DNA sequence: TGTGCCAGCAGTGAAGGGCGCGTAGTGAATGAGCAGTTCTTC.

The rearrangement links TRBV21-1 to TRBJ1-5. TRBV21-1 is shown as a pseudogene. The CDR3 length is 17 residues. The CDR3 loop is CASSKIGGRDSNQPQHF. DNA for the CDR3: TGTGCCAGCAGCAAAATCGGGGGGAGGGATAGCAATCAGCCCCAGCATTTT.

As for this clone: This sample also contains other DNA sequences that code for the same CDR3. The chain carries TRBV28 and TRBJ2-7; D might be TRBD2 (5 bases). With 1 base removed from V and 3 bases from J, the gap between germline ends came to 7 bases. Germline lookup yields CDR1 MDHEN and CDR2 SYDVKM. The CDR3 extends over 13 amino acids. The DNA of the CDR3 is TGTGCCAGCAGTTTATTAAGCGGCTACGAGCAGTACTTC. It is translated as CASSLLSGYEQYF.